This T cell receptor (beta chain) was captured by sequencing in a study of OX40 agonist ivuxolimab in advanced cancers. This CDR3 region has 14 residues. Germline values: CDR1 WNHNN, CDR2 SYGVQD (reference sequence). Trimming pared 4 bases from V and 7 bases from J, leaving 11 bases between. Sequencing was performed with immunoSEQ multiplex PCR; in TCRdb, only in-frame clones are kept and a portion is missing. The repertoire holds some 85,000 clones, with roughly 84% as singletons. V usage is TRBV10-1 and J usage is TRBJ2-6; no clear D gene. The sequence was collected from an adult with an advanced solid tumor such as melanoma, head and neck, liver or kidney cancer. The sample was CD4+ or CD8+ T cells sorted from blood, taken in a trial of the OX40 agonist ivuxolimab. The CDR3 loop is CASSALGRANVLTF. CDR3 sequence (DNA): TGCGCCAGCAGTGCCCTGGGTCGTGCCAACGTCCTGACTTTC.